The clone carrying this T cell receptor beta chain showed up many times. Antigen: not known. Germline V lookup: CDR1 MDHEN, CDR2 SYDVKM. The V gene end was trimmed by 6 bases and the J gene end by 10 bases; junction bases not matched to a gene: 12. The CDR3 runs to 16 residues. Time point indicated: patch test 1, 2 weeks after DPC sensitization. Treatment noted: therapeutic diphenylcyclopropenone sensitization with weekly scalp DPC. Total RNA was isolated from unfractionated whole blood. Authors' analysis steps: From around 25,000 to 690,000 TCRs were found per sample, with a median of roughly 89,000. From the RACE reads, TCRdb called clonotypes with MiXCR, one entry per CDR3 protein. Here the V and J calls rest on TCRdb's processing, not on the authors' analysis. Of about 360,000 distinct CDR3 sequences listed, 4.8% were seen once; the top ten hold 2% to 2.5%. This sample was included in a study of human T cells and chemical hapten exposure. About the study: Alopecia areata, totalis or universalis affected patients who were mostly female.

Findings of the study overall: DPC sensitization did not alter TCRs above 1 in 1000 frequency.

Sequenced here: whole blood, sampled in connection with sensitization to the hapten diphenylcyclopropenone (DPC). The V call is TRBV28, the J call TRBJ2-1; 13 bases map to TRBD2. The TCR was taken from a woman aged 50 to 65 with alopecia areata. Some clones in this sample may be carry-over from other donors' samples. CDR3 sequence reads: CASRSSTSGRSGEQFF. The CDR3 DNA sequence: TGTGCCAGCAGGTCATCGACTAGCGGGAGGTCAGGGGAGCAGTTCTTC.